This T cell receptor (beta chain) came from a study of cytomegalovirus exposure and HLA in healthy donors. Points on this clone: Antigen specificity is unknown.

Sequencing used immunoSEQ multiplex PCR; TCRdb keeps in-frame clones, though not all of them. Among about 240,000 clones listed, about 86% were seen once. V lost 0 bases, J lost 7 bases, and 6 bases lay in between. The V gene's germline CDR1 is SEHNR and CDR2 FQNEAQ (reference sequence). This CDR3 has 12 residues. Study observations and caveats: A subsequent analysis found that TCR clusters from the first cohort also tended to co-occur in the 120 or so validation repertoires, with 94% of cluster scores above 0. The majority of TCR sequences were rare, yet some public TCRs appeared in many donors.

This sequence joins TRBV7-9 and TRBJ1-2; D uncertain. Source material: PBMCs. The clonotype comes from a man between 18 and 35 years old in good health and CMV-seronegative. The CDR3 sequence: CASSLAPGGYTF. CDR3 in DNA: TGTGCCAGCAGCTTAGCGCCGGGTGGCTACACCTTC.